This T cell receptor beta chain was captured by sequencing in a study of blood T cell repertoires in COVID-19. For the study at large: T cells, B-cell-depleted T cells, or PBMCs supplied cDNA or gDNA.

CDR3 length: 14 amino acids. Germline trimming cut 0 bases from V and 4 bases from J; bases unmatched to any gene: 0. CDR1 and CDR2 from the germline V gene are SGHRS and YFSETQ. Per the study methods: Amplifying reference gene primers gave estimates of nucleated cell counts. The data were produced by immunoSEQ multiplex PCR, yet TCRdb's version contains in-frame clones alone and is incomplete. That table furnishes V, J and clone size, whereas the DNA furnished D and trimming. The sample records about 110,000 clones, about three quarters being singletons. This TCR came from a man between 65 and 79 years old with acute or convalescent COVID-19. Sequenced sample: peripheral blood. V and J are TRBV5-1 and TRBJ1-5; 8 positions agree with TRBD1. The CDR3 is CASSLGTGNQPQHF. The CDR3, as DNA: TGCGCCAGCAGCTTGGGGACAGGGAATCAGCCCCAGCATTTT.